The clone carrying this TCR beta chain was observed at least ten times. Its specificity is unknown. Amplification yielded TCR beta CDR3 regions, with RNA transcripts as the source. A set of HTBI primers served as the primers for a first-round RT-PCR of the TCR CDR3. TCRdb re-derived calls from the multiplex PCR reads in MiXCR, one entry per CDR3 protein. The sample lists roughly 240,000 distinct CDR3 sequences, around 24% occurring once. This specimen belongs to a study of T cells in Graves' hyperthyroidism and ophthalmopathy. Study-wide background: The authors collected peripheral blood at initial diagnosis, before any treatment. Study-wide results and caveats: Ophthalmopathy, as predicted by the model, came a median approximately 6.5 months after the prediction.

CDR1 and CDR2 from the germline V gene are SGDLS and YYNGEE. This CDR3 is built from 14 residues. V lost 3 bases and J 5 bases, leaving 14 bases between the germline ends. Material: blood. The receptor was derived from a woman between 35 and 50 years old with Graves' ophthalmopathy. The V and J genes are TRBV9 and TRBJ2-5; perhaps TRBD1 as D (6 bases). CDR3 coding DNA: TGTGCCAGCAGCGGTACAGGGTCCGGCGAGACCCAGTACTTC. Protein product: CASSGTGSGETQYF.